Listed here are 5 T cell receptor beta chains from one sample, sequenced in a study of monozygotic twins with inflammatory bowel disease. One entry per CDR3 protein, without DNA, is what TCRdb gives after re-calling the 5' RACE reads. This sample's table reports around 410,000 distinct CDR3 sequences. What was sequenced was blood. These receptors were taken from a human donor with ulcerative colitis or Crohn's disease, or a healthy co-twin of an affected twin (not recorded which).

CDR3 sequence reads: CASSFSGKNTGELFF. J is TRBJ2-2 and V is TRBV7-2; TCRdb calls TRBD1, which cannot be checked without DNA. From germline, CDR1 is SGHTA and CDR2 FQGNSA. The CDR3 has 15 residues. Looking up the rest from reference TRBV7-2 and TRBJ2-2 gives the full variable domain: GAGVSQSPSNKVTEKGKDVELRCDPISGHTALYWYRQSLGQGLEFLIYFQGNSAPDKSGLPSDRFSAERTGGSVSTLTIQRTQQEDSAVYLCASSFSGKNTGELFFGEGSRLTVL.

The chain recombines TRBV2 with TRBJ1-5; TCRdb proposes TRBD1, but this gene call is untestable without DNA. The CDR3 spans 20 residues. In germline, CDR1 is SNHLY, CDR2 FYNNEI. The chain's CDR3 is CASGVHLTGGGIYSNQPQHF. The complete variable domain, with remaining parts taken from reference TRBV2 and TRBJ1-5, reads EPEVTQTPSHQVTQMGQEVILRCVPISNHLYFYWYRQILGQKVEFLVSFYNNEISEKSEIFDDQFSVERPDGSNFTLKIRSTKLEDSAMYFCASGVHLTGGGIYSNQPQHFGDGTRLSIL.

V gene TRBV12-3 or TRBV12-4 combines with J gene TRBJ2-1; with no DNA, the TCRdb D assignment of TRBD2 cannot be verified. This CDR3 spans 15 amino acids. The CDR3 loop reads CASSPEREVNNEQFF.

V usage is TRBV4-2 and J usage is TRBJ1-1. The CDR3 consists of 14 residues. Germline-derived CDR1 and CDR2 are LGHNA and YNFKEQ. This CDR3 is CASSQDFSRLQAFF.

The rearrangement joins TRBV7-2 to TRBJ2-3; TCRdb picks TRBD1, but there is no DNA to check that call. The germline gives CDR1 SGHTA, CDR2 FQGNSA. The length of the CDR3 is 15 residues. CDR3 sequence reads: CASSSTGAYTDTQYF.